This TCR beta chain was sequenced in a study of blood T cell repertoires in COVID-19. About the research overall: Among Cohort 3 donors, those recovered had two negative PCRs, clearance, or symptom resolution.

Only in-frame clones appear in the TCRdb table, and some are missing; sequencing was by immunoSEQ multiplex PCR. This sample carries approximately 360,000 clones, around 87% of them seen once, and the ten largest clones take approximately 1.9%. The CDR3 extends over 14 amino acids. The germline V gene has CDR1 GTSNPN and CDR2 SVGIG (reference sequence). The germline V and J ends were trimmed by 2 bases and 0 bases, with 7 bases remaining between them. Study members were between about 18 and 100 years old and lived in 25 or so US regions. Categorization into cohorts depended on clinical history that participants reported.

The sample taken for sequencing was PBMCs or T cells enriched from blood (not recorded which). The clonotype was recovered from a man between 40 and 49 years old in a cohort exposed to, infected with or recovered from COVID-19 (not recorded which). The chain has TRBV30 and TRBJ1-4; D gene unclear. CDR3 residues: CAWSPTSTNEKLFF. CDR3 nucleotides: TGTGCCTGGAGTCCAACTTCAACTAATGAAAAACTGTTTTTT.